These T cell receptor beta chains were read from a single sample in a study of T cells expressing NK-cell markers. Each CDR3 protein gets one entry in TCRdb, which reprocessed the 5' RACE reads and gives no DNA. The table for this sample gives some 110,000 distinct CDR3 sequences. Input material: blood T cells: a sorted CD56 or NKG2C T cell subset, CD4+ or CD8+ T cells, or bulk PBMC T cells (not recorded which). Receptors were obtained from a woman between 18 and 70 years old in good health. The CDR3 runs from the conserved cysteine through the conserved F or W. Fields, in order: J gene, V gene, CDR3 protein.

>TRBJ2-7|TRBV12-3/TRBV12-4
CASSSPGTGSYEQYF
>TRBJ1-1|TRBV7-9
CASSLGSPGTEAFF
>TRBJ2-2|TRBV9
CASSVVGQGAFGELFF
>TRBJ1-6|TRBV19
CASSMGRTLTLNSPLHF
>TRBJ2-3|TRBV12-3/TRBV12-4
CASSQDLGTFTDTQYF
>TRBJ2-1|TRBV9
CASSPTGLAGGGNEQFF
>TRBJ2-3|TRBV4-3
CASSHTSGLTDTQYF
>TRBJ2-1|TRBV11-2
CASSLHTRLLSSYNEQFF
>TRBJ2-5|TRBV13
CASSFPAGQETQYF
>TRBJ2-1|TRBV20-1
CSALDYNEQFF
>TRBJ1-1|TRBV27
CASSSPLATEAFF
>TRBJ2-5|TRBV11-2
CASSGLAEQETQYF
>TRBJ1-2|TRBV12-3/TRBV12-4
CASSSGLGGYTF
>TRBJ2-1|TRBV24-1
CATGQQAYNEQFF